Listed below are T cell receptor beta chains from one sample, sequenced in a study of cytomegalovirus exposure and HLA in healthy donors. Assay used: immunoSEQ multiplex PCR; TCRdb lists only in-frame clones, some missing. The data show 130,000 or so clones, with about 83% seen just once and 4.5% to 6.5% held by the top ten. Sequencing used PBMCs. These receptor sequences come from a young woman in good health and CMV-seronegative. Each CDR3 is given with its conserved first and last residue. Each record gives: V gene, clone size, D gene, J gene, CDR3 DNA, CDR3 protein. A D gene is named only where the DNA matches it firmly. The size field is filled for only some rows; it gives once, few, many or a size class.

TRBV27	NA	TRBD2	TRBJ2-3	TGTGCCAGCAGTTTTAGGCAGCCCGTGGGTCTAGCGGGGTGGACAGATACGCAGTATTTT	CASSFRQPVGLAGWTDTQYF
TRBV27	NA	TRBD1	TRBJ1-2	TGTGCCAGCAGGTGGGGACAGGGCATCTATGGCTACACCTTC	CASRWGQGIYGYTF
TRBV11-3	NA	TRBD2	TRBJ2-3	TGTGCCAGCAGCTTAAGCGGGAGGGCCGGAGATACGCAGTATTTT	CASSLSGRAGDTQYF
TRBV5-3	NA	TRBD2	TRBJ2-7	TGTGCCAGAATAGCGGGAGGGCGGCTTGATGAGCAGTACTTC	CARIAGGRLDEQYF
TRBV7-8	NA	TRBD2	TRBJ2-1	TGTGCCAGCACACCCGGGACTAGCGGGAGTAGAGGGCAGTTCTTC	CASTPGTSGSRGQFF
TRBV19	NA	TRBD1	TRBJ1-5	TGTGCCAGTCGGGGGACAGGGGTTCTCGTGGTCCATCAGCCCCAGCATTTT	CASRGTGVLVVHQPQHF
TRBV27	NA	NA	TRBJ2-7	TGTGCCAGCAGTTTATCTACGGGACTCTCCTACGAGCAGTACTTC	CASSLSTGLSYEQYF
TRBV15	NA	NA	TRBJ1-6	TGTGCCACCAGCAGACAGGGGTATAATTCACCCCTCCACTTT	CATSRQGYNSPLHF
TRBV7-3	few	NA	TRBJ1-2	TGTGCCAGCAGCCCATCCACGGGGAACTATGGCTACACCTTC	CASSPSTGNYGYTF
TRBV6-1	NA	NA	TRBJ1-1	TGTGCCAGCAGTGACCCAGGGGCGAACACTGAAGCTTTCTTT	CASSDPGANTEAFF
TRBV7-3	few	TRBD2	TRBJ2-1	TGTGCCAGCAGTAGTGGGACTAGGGGCTACAATGAGCAGTTCTTC	CASSSGTRGYNEQFF
TRBV2	NA	NA	TRBJ2-7	TGTGCCAGCAGTAAGAGGACAGCCGCAGTTTTCTCCTACGAGCAGTACTTC	CASSKRTAAVFSYEQYF
TRBV6-6	NA	TRBD2	TRBJ2-1	TGTGCCAGCAGTTACCTCTGGACTAGCGGGGGGTATCCGCAGTTCTTC	CASSYLWTSGGYPQFF
TRBV7-8	NA	NA	TRBJ1-1	TGTGCCAGCAGCTTACAGGGGAACACTGAAGCTTTCTTT	CASSLQGNTEAFF